These T cell receptor beta chains were read from a single sample in a study of T-cell memory formation after mild COVID-19. TCRdb reanalysed the 5' RACE reads using MiXCR and keeps one entry per CDR3 protein. The table records under 150,000 distinct CDR3 sequences, approximately 15% of them present only once. Sequencing input: PBMCs or a T cell subset sorted from them (not recorded which). These receptors originate from an adult woman who had mild COVID-19 (a few samples of this study predate the infection). Cell type and time point are not known. The CDR3 runs from the conserved cysteine through the conserved F or W. The order of the fields is V gene, CDR3 protein.

>TRBV7-2
CASSPNGPFGTQYF
>TRBV7-2
CASSFGTGGFLDTQYF
>TRBV7-2
CASSLARLAGGRETQYF
>TRBV12-3/TRBV12-4
CASTDRADEQYF
>TRBV24-1
CATSGQYSNQPQHF
>TRBV29-1
CSVEGLSYEQYF
>TRBV9
CASSVEGIFTTSTDTQYF
>TRBV20-1
CSASRPGVTEAFF
>TRBV29-1
CSVSKSGVGGEAFF
>TRBV4-1
CASSQVGGGGTDTQYF
>TRBV13
CASSTRHVLGEQFF
>TRBV7-9
CATQSSGRAYEQYF
>TRBV6-2/TRBV6-3
CASRRRVQETQYF
>TRBV7-8
CASSLGRLATNEKLFF
>TRBV5-1
CASTQGASSYEQYF
>TRBV5-1
CASSLGDYQETQYF